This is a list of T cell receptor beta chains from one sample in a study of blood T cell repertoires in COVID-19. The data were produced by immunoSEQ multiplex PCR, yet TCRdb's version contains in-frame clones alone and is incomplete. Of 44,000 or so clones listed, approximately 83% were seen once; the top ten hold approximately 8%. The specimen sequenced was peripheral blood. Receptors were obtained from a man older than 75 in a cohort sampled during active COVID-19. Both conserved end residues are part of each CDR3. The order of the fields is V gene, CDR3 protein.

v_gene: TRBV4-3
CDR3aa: CASSQDPGGRDTQYF

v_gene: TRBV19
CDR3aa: CASSGDRSSYEQYF

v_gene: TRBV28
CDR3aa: CASYGTLPRRNQPQHF

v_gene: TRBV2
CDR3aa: CASHDRRVGTGYTF

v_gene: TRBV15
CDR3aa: CATSREGRAGNTIYF

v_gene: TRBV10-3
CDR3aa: CAISEGRGYGYTF

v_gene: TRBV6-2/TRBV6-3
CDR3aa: CASSYRGETQYF

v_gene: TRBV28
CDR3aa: CASSLSRGTVFYSPLHF

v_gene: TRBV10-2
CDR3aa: CATRDRVGNEQFF

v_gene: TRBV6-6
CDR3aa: CASSIGRGTDTQYF

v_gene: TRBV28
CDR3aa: CASSPLAGGYEQYF

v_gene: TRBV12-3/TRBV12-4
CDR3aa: CASSTGVLYGYTF

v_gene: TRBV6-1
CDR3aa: CASSDGGPGREQYF

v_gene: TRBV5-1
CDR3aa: CASSVDRNSYEQYF

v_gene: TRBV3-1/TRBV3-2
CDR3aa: CASSQVKETQYF

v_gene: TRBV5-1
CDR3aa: CASSVTSGRATGELFF

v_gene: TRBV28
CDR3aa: CASSFPRGAGQPQHF

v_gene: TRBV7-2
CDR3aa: CASSLLPGGSHNEQFF

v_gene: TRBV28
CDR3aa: CASSFRTSGSIAEQYF

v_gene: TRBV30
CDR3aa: CAWSPSSGVRTEAFF

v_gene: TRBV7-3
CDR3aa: CASSLGAGLNYGYTF

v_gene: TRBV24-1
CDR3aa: CATSNGGREETQYF

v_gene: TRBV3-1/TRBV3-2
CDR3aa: CASRTSGGPTQYF

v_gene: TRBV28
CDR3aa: CASGSNTEAFF

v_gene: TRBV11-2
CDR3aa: CASSPRGGGGRNTGELFF

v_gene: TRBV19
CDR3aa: CASMRTNYGYTF

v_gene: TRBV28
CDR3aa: CASSFRGGRETQYF

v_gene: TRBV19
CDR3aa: CASSWSGGTDTQYF

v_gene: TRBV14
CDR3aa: CASSQGQGLGYEQYF

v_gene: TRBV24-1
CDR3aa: CATSETFRSEGYTF

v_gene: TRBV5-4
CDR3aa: CASSNNRGAAKETQYF

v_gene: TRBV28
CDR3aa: CATRLGSGSHNEQFF

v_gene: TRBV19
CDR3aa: CASSLRGGLAGGYEQYF

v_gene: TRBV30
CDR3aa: CAWSAKPGQGTYEQYF

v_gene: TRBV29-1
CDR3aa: CTTIRNNEQFF

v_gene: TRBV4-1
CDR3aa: CASSQGSLAANNEQFF

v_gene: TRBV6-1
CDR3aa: CASSDLGARNQPQHF

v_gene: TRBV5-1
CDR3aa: CASSLYGDSGNTIYF

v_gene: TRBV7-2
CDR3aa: CASSLEPSGSPRGEQYF

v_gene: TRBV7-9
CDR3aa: CASSFQGEAGNTIYF

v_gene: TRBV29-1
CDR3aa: CSVEQGLGQPQHF

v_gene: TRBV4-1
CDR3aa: CASSPAGQAKNIQYF

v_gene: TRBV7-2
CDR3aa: CASSSGAGADTQYF

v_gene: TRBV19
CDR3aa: CASSIDLRYEQYF

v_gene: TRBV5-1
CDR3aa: CASREQGPYNEQFF

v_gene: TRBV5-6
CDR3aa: CASSLTGGIYEKLFF

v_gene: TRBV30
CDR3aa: CAWSATGWGEKLFF

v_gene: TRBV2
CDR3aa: CASSSGLAGGPDTQYF